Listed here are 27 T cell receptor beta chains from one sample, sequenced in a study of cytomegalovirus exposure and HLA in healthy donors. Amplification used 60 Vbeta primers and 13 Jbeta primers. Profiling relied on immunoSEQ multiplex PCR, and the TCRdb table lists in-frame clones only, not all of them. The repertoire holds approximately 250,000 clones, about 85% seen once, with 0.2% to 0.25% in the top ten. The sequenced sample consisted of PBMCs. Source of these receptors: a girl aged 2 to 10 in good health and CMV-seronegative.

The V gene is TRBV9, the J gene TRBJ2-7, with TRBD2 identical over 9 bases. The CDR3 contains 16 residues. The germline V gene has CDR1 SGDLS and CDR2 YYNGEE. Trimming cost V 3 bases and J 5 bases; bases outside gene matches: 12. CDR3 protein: CASSAGTSPTRDEQYF. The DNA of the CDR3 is TGTGCCAGCAGCGCCGGGACTAGCCCTACTCGCGACGAGCAGTACTTC.

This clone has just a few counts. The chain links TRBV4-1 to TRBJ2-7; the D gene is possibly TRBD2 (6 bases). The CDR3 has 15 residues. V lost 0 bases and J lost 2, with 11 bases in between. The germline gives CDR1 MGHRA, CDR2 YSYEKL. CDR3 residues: CASSQDLAEPYEQYF. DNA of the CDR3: TGCGCCAGCAGCCAAGATTTAGCGGAACCCTACGAGCAGTACTTC.

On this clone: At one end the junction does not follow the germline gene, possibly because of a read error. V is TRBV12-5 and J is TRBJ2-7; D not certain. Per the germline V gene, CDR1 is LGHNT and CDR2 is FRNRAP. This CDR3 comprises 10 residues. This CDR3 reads CASRPAGPNF. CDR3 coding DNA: TGTGCTAGCCGCCCTGCAGGTCCGAACTTC. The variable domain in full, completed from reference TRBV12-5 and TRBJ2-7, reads DARVTQTPRHKVTEMGQEVTMRCQPILGHNTVFWYRQTMMQGLELLAYFRNRAPLDDSGMPKDRFSAEMPDATLATLKIQPSEPRDSAVYFCASRPAGPNFGPGTRLTVT.

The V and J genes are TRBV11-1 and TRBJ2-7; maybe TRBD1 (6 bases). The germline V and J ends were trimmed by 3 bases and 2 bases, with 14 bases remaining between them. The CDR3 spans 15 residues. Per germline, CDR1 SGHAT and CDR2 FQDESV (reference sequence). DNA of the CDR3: TGTGCCAGCAGCTTTTTCCGGGACACCCCCTACGAGCAGTACTTC. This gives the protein CASSFFRDTPYEQYF. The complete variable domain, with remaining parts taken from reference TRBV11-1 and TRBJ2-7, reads EAEVAQSPRYKITEKSQAVAFWCDPISGHATLYWYRQILGQGPELLVQFQDESVVDDSQLPKDRFSAERLKGVDSTLKIQPAELGDSAMYLCASSFFRDTPYEQYFGPGTRLTVT.

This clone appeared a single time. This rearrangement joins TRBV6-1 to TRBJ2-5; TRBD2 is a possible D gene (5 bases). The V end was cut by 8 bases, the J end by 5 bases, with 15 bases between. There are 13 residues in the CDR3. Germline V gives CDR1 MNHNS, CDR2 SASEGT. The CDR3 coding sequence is TGTGCCAGCTGCCAGAGACGCGGGGAGACCCAGTACTTC. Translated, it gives CASCQRRGETQYF.

The CDR3 bases are TGTGCCAGCTCACGAGGGCCCTTGGGCGAGCAGTACTTC. It codes for CASSRGPLGEQYF. This chain joins TRBV18 and TRBJ2-7, with D possibly matching TRBD2 (5 bases). The CDR3 covers 13 residues. V lost 4 bases, J lost 6 bases, and 13 bases lay in between. CDR1 and CDR2 from the germline V gene are KGHSH and LQKENI.

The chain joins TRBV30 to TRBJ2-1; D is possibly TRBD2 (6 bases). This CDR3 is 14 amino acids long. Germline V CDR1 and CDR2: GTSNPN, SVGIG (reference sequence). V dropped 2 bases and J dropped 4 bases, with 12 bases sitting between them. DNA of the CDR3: TGTGCCTGGAGTCCTAGGGGACTTTACAATGAGCAGTTCTTC. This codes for CAWSPRGLYNEQFF.

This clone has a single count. The CDR3 protein is CASSATGANEQFF. The CDR3 DNA reads TGTGCCAGCAGCGCTACTGGTGCGAATGAGCAGTTCTTC. The chain recombines TRBV6-4 with TRBJ2-1, with D unresolved. This CDR3 contains 13 residues. Germline V gives CDR1 MRHNA, CDR2 SNTAGT. V lost 6 bases and J lost 7, with 13 bases in between.

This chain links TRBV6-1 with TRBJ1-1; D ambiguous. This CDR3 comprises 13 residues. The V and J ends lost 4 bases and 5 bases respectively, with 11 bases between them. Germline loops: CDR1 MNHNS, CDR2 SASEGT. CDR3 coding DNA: TGTGCCAGCAGTGTTCGAGAATCTACTGAAGCTTTCTTT. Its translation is CASSVRESTEAFF.

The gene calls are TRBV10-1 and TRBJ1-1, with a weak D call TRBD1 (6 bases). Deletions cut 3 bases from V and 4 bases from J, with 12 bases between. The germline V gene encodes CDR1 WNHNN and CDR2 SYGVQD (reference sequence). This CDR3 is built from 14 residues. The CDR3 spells CASSEGGASTEAFF. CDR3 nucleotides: TGCGCCAGCAGTGAAGGGGGGGCAAGCACTGAAGCTTTCTTT.

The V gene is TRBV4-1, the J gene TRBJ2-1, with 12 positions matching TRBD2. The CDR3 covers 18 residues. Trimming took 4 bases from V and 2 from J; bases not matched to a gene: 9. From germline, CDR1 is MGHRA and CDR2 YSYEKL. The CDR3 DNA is TGCGCCAGCAGCCCGTCAAGACTAGCGGGAGATCCCTACAATGAGCAGTTCTTC. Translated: CASSPSRLAGDPYNEQFF.

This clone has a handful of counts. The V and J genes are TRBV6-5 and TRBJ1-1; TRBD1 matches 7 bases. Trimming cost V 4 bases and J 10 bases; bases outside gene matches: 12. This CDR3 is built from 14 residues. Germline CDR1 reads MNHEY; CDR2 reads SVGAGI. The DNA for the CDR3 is TGTGCCAGCAGTTTTGGGACAGTCGGTGGCGGAGCTTTCTTT. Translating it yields CASSFGTVGGGAFF.

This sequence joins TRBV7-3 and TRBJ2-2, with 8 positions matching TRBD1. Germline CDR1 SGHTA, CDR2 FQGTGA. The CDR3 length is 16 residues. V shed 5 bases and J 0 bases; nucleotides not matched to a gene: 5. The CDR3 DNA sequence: TGTGCCAGCAGCCGACAGGGGACAGCGAACACCGGGGAGCTGTTTTTT. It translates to CASSRQGTANTGELFF.

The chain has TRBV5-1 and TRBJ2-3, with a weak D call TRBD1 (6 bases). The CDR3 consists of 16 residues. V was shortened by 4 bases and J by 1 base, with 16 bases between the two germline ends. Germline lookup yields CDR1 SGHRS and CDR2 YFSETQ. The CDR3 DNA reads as TGCGCCAGCAGCCTAACAGGGATGGAACGCACAGATACGCAGTATTTT. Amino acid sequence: CASSLTGMERTDTQYF.

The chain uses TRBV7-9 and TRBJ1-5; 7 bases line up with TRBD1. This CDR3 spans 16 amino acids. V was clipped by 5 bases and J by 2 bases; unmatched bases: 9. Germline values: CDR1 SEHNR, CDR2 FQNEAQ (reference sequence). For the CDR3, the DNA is TGTGCCAGCAGCCGAACAGGGGTTTCGGGCAATCAGCCCCAGCATTTT. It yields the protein CASSRTGVSGNQPQHF. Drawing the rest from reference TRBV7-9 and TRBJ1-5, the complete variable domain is DTGVSQNPRHKITKRGQNVTFRCDPISEHNRLYWYRQTLGQGPEFLTYFQNEAQLEKSRLLSDRFSAERPKGSFSTLEIQRTEQGDSAMYLCASSRTGVSGNQPQHFGDGTRLSIL.

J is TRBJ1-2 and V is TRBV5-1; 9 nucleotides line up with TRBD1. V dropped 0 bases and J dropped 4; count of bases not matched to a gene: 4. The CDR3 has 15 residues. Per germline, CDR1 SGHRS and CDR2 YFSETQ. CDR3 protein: CASSLGGQGIYGYTF. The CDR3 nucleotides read TGCGCCAGCAGCTTGGGGGGACAGGGAATCTATGGCTACACCTTC. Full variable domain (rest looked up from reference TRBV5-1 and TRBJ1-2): KAGVTQTPRYLIKTRGQQVTLSCSPISGHRSVSWYQQTPGQGLQFLFEYFSETQRNKGNFPGRFSGRQFSNSRSEMNVSTLELGDSALYLCASSLGGQGIYGYTFGSGTRLTVV.

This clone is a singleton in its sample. The CDR3 loop reads CASSPDGFSYEQYF. The CDR3 DNA sequence: TGTGCCAGCAGCCCCGACGGGTTCTCCTACGAGCAGTACTTC. The J gene is TRBJ2-7, the V gene TRBV5-6; D ambiguous. In germline, CDR1 is SGHDT, CDR2 YYEEEE. Deletions cut 4 bases from V and 0 bases from J, with 11 bases between. The CDR3 is 14 amino acids. Full variable domain (rest looked up from reference TRBV5-6 and TRBJ2-7): DAGVTQSPTHLIKTRGQQVTLRCSPKSGHDTVSWYQQALGQGPQFIFQYYEEEERQRGNFPDRFSGHQFPNYSSELNVNALLLGDSALYLCASSPDGFSYEQYFGPGTRLTVT.

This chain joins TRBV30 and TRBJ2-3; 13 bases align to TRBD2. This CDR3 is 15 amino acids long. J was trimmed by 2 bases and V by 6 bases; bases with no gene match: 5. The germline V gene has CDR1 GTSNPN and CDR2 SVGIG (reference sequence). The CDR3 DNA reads TGTGCCTGTGCGACTAGCGGGAGGATCACAGATACGCAGTATTTT. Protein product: CACATSGRITDTQYF.

CDR3 DNA: TGTGCCAGCAGCCATCTCGGGACTGGGGAGTATTTT. This translates into CASSHLGTGEYF. This chain links TRBV7-2 with TRBJ2-3, with D perhaps matching TRBD2 (6 bases). Trimming left V 5 bases short and J 13 bases short, with 16 bases between. Germline V gene lookup returns CDR1 SGHTA and CDR2 FQGNSA. CDR3 length: 12 residues.

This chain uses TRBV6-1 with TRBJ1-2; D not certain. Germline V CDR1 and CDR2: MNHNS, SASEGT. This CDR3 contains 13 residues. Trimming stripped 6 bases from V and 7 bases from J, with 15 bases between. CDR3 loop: CASRRPTAGGYTF. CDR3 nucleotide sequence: TGTGCCAGCAGAAGACCAACTGCGGGTGGCTACACCTTC.

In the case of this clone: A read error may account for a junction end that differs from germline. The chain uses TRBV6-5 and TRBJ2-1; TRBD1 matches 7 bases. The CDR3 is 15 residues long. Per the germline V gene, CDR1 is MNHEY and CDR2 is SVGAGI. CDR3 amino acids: CTSSYFQGAYNEQFF. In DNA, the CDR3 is TGTACCAGCAGTTACTTCCAGGGGGCCTACAATGAGCAGTTCTTC.

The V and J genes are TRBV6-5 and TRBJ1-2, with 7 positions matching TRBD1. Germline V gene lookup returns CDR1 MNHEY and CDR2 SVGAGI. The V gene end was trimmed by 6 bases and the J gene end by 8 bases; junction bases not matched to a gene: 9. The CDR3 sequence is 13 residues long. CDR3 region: CASSPDRVGGYTF. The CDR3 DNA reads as TGTGCCAGCAGCCCAGACAGGGTAGGCGGCTACACCTTC.

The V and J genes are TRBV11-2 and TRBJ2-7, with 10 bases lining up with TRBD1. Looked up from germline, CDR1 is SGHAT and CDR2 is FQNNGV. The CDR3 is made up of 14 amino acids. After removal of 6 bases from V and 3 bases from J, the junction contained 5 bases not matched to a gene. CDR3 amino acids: CASRSGTGDYEQYF. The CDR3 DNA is TGTGCCAGCAGGTCCGGGACAGGGGACTACGAGCAGTACTTC.

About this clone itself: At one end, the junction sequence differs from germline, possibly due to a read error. In DNA, the CDR3 is TGCAGCGTGGTGCTAGCGGGCATCCAACGCTTC. Protein sequence: CSVVLAGIQRF. The V gene is TRBV29-1, the J gene TRBJ2-7; 8 bases agree with TRBD2. This CDR3 region has 11 residues. Germline loops: CDR1 SQVTM, CDR2 ANQGSEA.

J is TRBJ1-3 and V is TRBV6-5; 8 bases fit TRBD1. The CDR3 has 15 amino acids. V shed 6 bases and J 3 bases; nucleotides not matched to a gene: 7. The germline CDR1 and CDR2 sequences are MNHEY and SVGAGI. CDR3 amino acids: CASRENRGSGNTIYF. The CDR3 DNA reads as TGTGCCAGCAGGGAGAACAGGGGGAGTGGAAACACCATATATTTT.

The CDR3 spells CAISDETGRYEQYF. The CDR3 nucleotides are TGTGCCATCAGTGACGAGACAGGCCGCTACGAGCAGTACTTC. The chain is built from TRBV10-3 and TRBJ2-7; the D gene is possibly TRBD1 (6 bases). The CDR3 has 14 residues. V was shortened by 3 bases and J by 3 bases, with 12 bases between the two germline ends. Germline values: CDR1 ENHRY, CDR2 SYGVKD.

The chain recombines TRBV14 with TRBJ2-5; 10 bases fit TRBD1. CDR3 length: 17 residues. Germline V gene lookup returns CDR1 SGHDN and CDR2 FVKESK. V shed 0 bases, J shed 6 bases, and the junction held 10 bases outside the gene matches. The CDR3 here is CASSQEWLGTGVKTQYF. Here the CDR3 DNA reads TGTGCCAGCAGCCAAGAGTGGTTGGGGACAGGGGTAAAGACCCAGTACTTC.